What follows are 19 T cell receptor beta chains derived from one specimen sequenced in a study of T cells after somatic rescue of genetic block. Libraries were prepared by immunoSEQ multiplex PCR; TCRdb keeps only in-frame clonotypes and omits some of them. In the table there are about 72,000 clones, approximately 91% of which are singletons. The sample comprised peripheral blood mononuclear cells (PBMCs). These receptors all come from a man aged 30-40 years.

This rearrangement joins TRBV13 to TRBJ2-7; a weak D match, TRBD1 (6 bases). The CDR3 has 12 amino acids. Germline CDR1 PRHDT, CDR2 FYEKMQ (reference sequence). V shed 5 bases and J shed 4 bases, with 9 bases lying between them. The chain's CDR3 is CASSLTGYEQYF. In nucleotides, the CDR3 is TGTGCCAGCAGCCTAACAGGGTACGAGCAGTACTTC.

The genes are TRBV5-1 and TRBJ1-6; tentatively, D is TRBD1 (5 bases). This CDR3 is 15 amino acids long. The germline V gene encodes CDR1 SGHRS and CDR2 YFSETQ. Trimming cost V 3 bases and J 5 bases, with 12 bases left between them. The CDR3 loop reads CASSWGGRDNSPLHF. The CDR3 region has the DNA TGCGCCAGCAGCTGGGGGGGACGCGATAATTCACCCCTCCACTTT. The full variable domain, completed using reference TRBV5-1 and TRBJ1-6, is KAGVTQTPRYLIKTRGQQVTLSCSPISGHRSVSWYQQTPGQGLQFLFEYFSETQRNKGNFPGRFSGRQFSNSRSEMNVSTLELGDSALYLCASSWGGRDNSPLHFGNGTRLTVT.

This clone came up a few times. This chain links TRBV15 with TRBJ2-6; D possibly corresponds to TRBD2 (5 bases). The V end lost 0 bases, the J end lost 3 bases, and 6 bases lay between the germline ends. The CDR3 covers 15 residues. The germline gives CDR1 LNHNV, CDR2 YYDKDF (reference sequence). CDR3 in DNA: TGTGCCACCAGCAGAGAAGCGGATGGGGCCAACGTCCTGACTTTC. Amino acid sequence: CATSREADGANVLTF.

The rearrangement links TRBV12-2 to TRBJ2-7; TRBD1 is the table's D call and was not checked against the DNA. TRBV12-2 is a listed pseudogene. This CDR3 has 15 residues. The CDR3 region is CASRLGGQGAYEQYF. The CDR3 DNA is TGTGCAAGTCGCCTCGGGGGACAGGGGGCCTACGAGCAGTACTTC.

CDR3 nucleotides: TGTGCCAGCAGCGCAGGGACTGTCTCCTACAATGAGCAGTTCTTC. Translating gives CASSAGTVSYNEQFF. V usage is TRBV5-4 and J usage is TRBJ2-1, with D possibly TRBD2 on 6 matching bases. CDR3 length equals 15 residues. V was pared by 4 bases and J by 0 bases, with 11 bases between. The germline gives CDR1 SGHNT, CDR2 YYREEE (reference sequence).

The chain joins TRBV6-1 to TRBJ2-5, with 9 positions matching TRBD1. Germline V gene sequence: CDR1 MNHNS, CDR2 SASEGT. V trimming: 5 bases; J trimming: 5 bases; junction bases outside the gene matches: 6. The CDR3 is 14 residues long. The CDR3 DNA sequence: TGTGCCAGCAGTAAACAGGGGGCGGGGGAGACCCAGTACTTC. Protein product: CASSKQGAGETQYF.

The J gene is TRBJ2-7, the V gene TRBV27; 9 nucleotides agree with TRBD2. This CDR3 region has 13 residues. The germline CDR1 and CDR2 sequences are MNHEY and SMNVEV (reference sequence). V gave up 8 bases and J gave up 5 bases; unmatched junction bases: 7. The CDR3 DNA reads TGTGCCAGCGGTAGCGGGAGACGGCACGAGCAGTACTTC. It is translated as CASGSGRRHEQYF.

The chain carries TRBV15 and TRBJ1-3, with D unclear. The V gene's germline CDR1 is LNHNV and CDR2 YYDKDF (reference sequence). Trimming cost V 0 bases and J 2 bases, with 11 bases left between them. The CDR3 extends over 16 amino acids. The CDR3 DNA reads as TGTGCCACCAGCAGAGACACCACCGTGACTGGAAACACCATATATTTT. It is translated as CATSRDTTVTGNTIYF.

J is TRBJ2-1 and V is TRBV28, with D unresolved. Trimming took 2 bases from V and 12 from J, leaving 14 bases between them. The V gene's germline CDR1 is MDHEN and CDR2 SYDVKM. The CDR3 length is 13 residues. The CDR3 loop reads CASSLLTGRGQFF. CDR3 bases: TGTGCCAGCAGTTTACTGACCGGGCGCGGGCAGTTCTTC.

The chain links TRBV5-1 to TRBJ2-1; 8 bases agree with TRBD1. V lost 4 bases, J lost 7 bases, and 7 bases stayed unmatched. The germline CDR1 and CDR2 sequences are SGHRS and YFSETQ. This CDR3 has 14 residues. The CDR3 loop reads CASSTADRANEQFF. The DNA for the CDR3 is TGCGCCAGCAGCACCGCGGACAGGGCGAATGAGCAGTTCTTC. The full variable domain, with the rest looked up from reference TRBV5-1 and TRBJ2-1, is KAGVTQTPRYLIKTRGQQVTLSCSPISGHRSVSWYQQTPGQGLQFLFEYFSETQRNKGNFPGRFSGRQFSNSRSEMNVSTLELGDSALYLCASSTADRANEQFFGPGTRLTVL.

The chain employs TRBV5-5 and TRBJ1-6, with D possibly matching TRBD1 (5 bases). CDR3 length equals 14 residues. Germline assignment: CDR1 SGHKS and CDR2 YYEKEE (reference sequence). The germline V and J ends were trimmed by 4 bases and 7 bases, with 12 bases remaining between them. The CDR3 DNA reads TGTGCCAGCAGCCCGGGACGGAGCAATTCACCCCTCCACTTT. Translated, it gives CASSPGRSNSPLHF.

J is TRBJ2-7 and V is TRBV10-1, with 7 bases matching TRBD2. Germline CDR1 is WNHNN and CDR2 is SYGVQD (reference sequence). This CDR3 spans 14 amino acids. After removal of 2 bases from V and 7 bases from J, the junction contained 8 bases not matched to a gene. The CDR3 loop reads CASSETSASGEQYF. CDR3 nucleotides: TGCGCCAGCAGTGAGACTAGCGCCTCCGGGGAGCAGTACTTC.

The table lists this clone with a count of one. This rearrangement joins TRBV9 to TRBJ2-1, with a tentative D call TRBD2 (6 bases). Germline-derived CDR1 and CDR2 are SGDLS and YYNGEE. Trimming took 3 bases from V and 8 from J, leaving 15 bases between them. The CDR3 runs to 14 residues. CDR3 nucleotide sequence: TGTGCCAGCAGCGATACGCGCGGGATAGATGAGCAGTTCTTC. Protein sequence: CASSDTRGIDEQFF.

J is TRBJ1-4 and V is TRBV6-1; D call uncertain. Germline CDR1 and CDR2: MNHNS and SASEGT. The CDR3 runs 15 residues. Trimming took 6 bases from V and 0 from J, leaving 11 bases between them. The CDR3 bases are TGTGCCAGCAGGCCCGGGGAAACAACTAATGAAAAACTGTTTTTT. Protein product: CASRPGETTNEKLFF.

The genes are TRBV27 and TRBJ2-2; no firm D call. V was clipped by 3 bases and J by 3 bases, with 8 bases between them. Germline CDR1 is MNHEY and CDR2 is SMNVEV (reference sequence). The CDR3 is 14 amino acids. The CDR3 spells CASSFVKDTGELFF. DNA for the CDR3: TGTGCCAGCAGTTTTGTGAAAGACACCGGGGAGCTGTTTTTT.

The V gene is TRBV5-4, the J gene TRBJ2-3; 9 nucleotides agree with TRBD2. The germline V gene encodes CDR1 SGHNT and CDR2 YYREEE (reference sequence). The length of the CDR3 is 15 residues. The V gene end was trimmed by 2 bases and the J gene end by 5 bases; junction bases not matched to a gene: 6. CDR3 in DNA: TGTGCCAGCAGCTTACGCGGGGGGGGTGGAGATACGCAGTATTTT. Translation gives CASSLRGGGGDTQYF.

The J gene is TRBJ2-7, the V gene TRBV6-5; 10 bases map to TRBD1. J was trimmed by 3 bases and V by 6 bases; bases with no gene match: 8. From germline, CDR1 is MNHEY and CDR2 SVGAGI. This CDR3 has 15 residues. CDR3 DNA sequence: TGTGCCAGCAGAACAGACAGGGGGCATCGCTACGAGCAGTACTTC. Residues: CASRTDRGHRYEQYF.

The V call is TRBV7-2, the J call TRBJ1-1; D is ambiguous. The V end lost 1 base, the J end lost 10 bases, and 13 bases lay between the germline ends. The CDR3 contains 13 residues. CDR1 and CDR2 from the germline V gene are SGHTA and FQGNSA. The DNA for the CDR3 is TGTGCCAGCAGCTTAGAGGCCAGATCCGGAGCTTTCTTT. Its protein product is CASSLEARSGAFF.

This chain uses TRBV5-8 with TRBJ1-1; no reliable D call. Deletions cut 3 bases from V and 0 bases from J, with 6 bases between. The CDR3 loop spans 13 amino acids. CDR1 SGHTS and CDR2 YDEGEE come from the germline V gene. The DNA for the CDR3 is TGTGCCAGCAGCTGGCAACTGAACACTGAAGCTTTCTTT. Translated: CASSWQLNTEAFF. Complete variable domain (other parts from reference TRBV5-8 and TRBJ1-1): EAGVTQSPTHLIKTRGQQATLRCSPISGHTSVYWYQQALGLGLQFLLWYDEGEERNRGNFPPRFSGRQFPNYSSELNVNALELEDSALYLCASSWQLNTEAFFGQGTRLTVV.